This T cell receptor beta chain was identified in a study of blood T cell repertoires in COVID-19. On the study more broadly: COVID-19 samples, acute and convalescent, were from the United States, Italy and Spain. T cells, B-cell-depleted T cells, or PBMCs supplied cDNA or gDNA.

Original handling: Reference gene primers were amplified, and this amplification served to estimate nucleated cell counts. Method: immunoSEQ multiplex PCR; TCRdb's copy keeps in-frame clones and lacks some. V and J calls and clone size follow that table, whereas D and trimming were derived from the DNA. The sample has 80,000 or so clones, about 90% seen once; the top ten hold about 1%. Germline-derived CDR1 and CDR2 are LGHNA and YNFKEQ. This CDR3 has 18 residues. The V and J ends lost 4 bases and 5 bases, in that order; junction bases with no gene match: 9. The specimen was peripheral blood. The rearrangement links TRBV4-2 to TRBJ2-1, with 15 nucleotides matching TRBD2. This TCR was sampled from a woman between 50 and 59 years old in a cohort sampled during active COVID-19. CDR3 in amino acids: CASSLFTGLAGGNNEQFF. Written as DNA, the CDR3 is TGTGCCAGCAGCCTGTTTACCGGACTAGCGGGAGGGAACAATGAGCAGTTCTTC.